The source of this TCR beta chain is a study of T cell changes during pregnancy in multiple sclerosis. The table came from immunoSEQ multiplex PCR; TCRdb's copy has only in-frame clones and leaves some out. The table shows some 89,000 clones, with approximately 94% occurring only once. Trimming left V 1 base short and J 5 bases short, with 5 bases between. In germline, CDR1 is SGHTA, CDR2 FQGNSA. The CDR3 covers 13 residues. This rearrangement joins TRBV7-2 to TRBJ2-2, with D uncertain. This clonotype was sampled from a female donor with multiple sclerosis, enrolled in a pregnancy study. Sequencing used peripheral blood, obtained in the third trimester of pregnancy. The CDR3 region is CASSLVRTGELFF. As DNA, the CDR3 is TGTGCCAGCAGCTTAGTTCGTACCGGGGAGCTGTTTTTT.